The clone carrying this T cell receptor beta chain was detected ten times or more. TCRdb reprocessed the 5' RACE reads via MiXCR and lists one record per CDR3 protein. The data contain roughly 300,000 distinct CDR3 sequences, approximately 8.4% of them singletons. The source of the sample is a study of T-cell memory formation after mild COVID-19. The CDR3 has 13 amino acids. Trimming removed 6 bases at V and 6 bases at J, with 12 bases between. The chain carries TRBV12-3 or TRBV12-4 and TRBJ2-1; D is uncertain. The specimen sequenced was PBMCs or a T cell subset sorted from them (not recorded which). This clonotype was obtained from a man younger than 35 who had mild COVID-19 (a few samples of this study predate the infection). Cell type and time point are not known. DNA of the CDR3: TGTGCCAGCAGCCCCGGGCCTGGCAATGAGCAGTTCTTC. It is translated as CASSPGPGNEQFF.